These 5 T cell receptor beta chains were sequenced from one sample in a study of glioma-infiltrating T cells after dendritic cell vaccination. Sequencing used immunoSEQ multiplex PCR; TCRdb keeps in-frame clones, though not all of them. Of 50,000 to 70,000 clones in the sample, around 85% were seen once. Specified time point: after dendritic cell vaccination, including at tumor progression/relapse. Sequences were derived from blood, sampled after dendritic cell vaccination. The receptors here all came from a human donor with glioblastoma.

The chain joins TRBV19 to TRBJ2-5, with D possibly matching TRBD2 (6 bases). Germline V gene data show CDR1 as LNHDA and CDR2 as SQIVND (reference sequence). The CDR3 contains 16 residues. Between the trimmed V and J ends, which lost 3 bases and 2 bases, there was a span of 16 bases. CDR3 region: CASSIPSTGGQETQYF. In DNA, the CDR3 is TGTGCCAGTAGTATCCCCTCCACTGGAGGGCAAGAGACCCAGTACTTC.

This clone was found once. This chain links TRBV12-5 with TRBJ1-1, with TRBD1 matching 8 bases. V trimming: 1 base; J trimming: 1 base; junction bases outside the gene matches: 5. Germline CDR1 LGHNT, CDR2 FRNRAP. The CDR3 sequence is 16 residues long. CDR3 coding DNA: TGTGCTAGTGGTTTGGCACCCGGGACAGGGAACACTGAAGCTTTCTTT. Translated, it gives CASGLAPGTGNTEAFF.

The rearrangement joins TRBV6-4 to TRBJ1-2; 7 bases are a match to TRBD1. V shed 6 bases and J 4 bases; nucleotides not matched to a gene: 11. The CDR3 extends over 15 amino acids. Germline V gene lookup returns CDR1 MRHNA and CDR2 SNTAGT. The CDR3 sequence is CASSRDREGGYGYTF. Here the CDR3 DNA reads TGTGCCAGCAGCCGGGACAGAGAAGGTGGCTATGGCTACACCTTC.

The chain's CDR3 is CATSRLTARGNDEQYF. The CDR3 DNA sequence: TGTGCCACCAGCAGACTCACAGCGAGGGGGAACGACGAGCAGTACTTC. The chain recombines TRBV15 with TRBJ2-5; D may be TRBD1 (6 bases). The J call may be in error: the DNA end matches TRBJ2-7 better. The germline V gene has CDR1 LNHNV and CDR2 YYDKDF (reference sequence). The CDR3 is 16 amino acids.

In DNA form, the CDR3 reads TGTGCCAGCAGCCCCGGACAGGGAAAGACTGGAAACACCATATATTTT. Protein: CASSPGQGKTGNTIYF. The J gene is TRBJ1-3, the V gene TRBV9; 8 bases fit TRBD1. J lost 2 bases, V lost 4 bases, and 8 bases had no gene match. Germline CDR1 reads SGDLS; CDR2 reads YYNGEE. This CDR3 has 16 residues.